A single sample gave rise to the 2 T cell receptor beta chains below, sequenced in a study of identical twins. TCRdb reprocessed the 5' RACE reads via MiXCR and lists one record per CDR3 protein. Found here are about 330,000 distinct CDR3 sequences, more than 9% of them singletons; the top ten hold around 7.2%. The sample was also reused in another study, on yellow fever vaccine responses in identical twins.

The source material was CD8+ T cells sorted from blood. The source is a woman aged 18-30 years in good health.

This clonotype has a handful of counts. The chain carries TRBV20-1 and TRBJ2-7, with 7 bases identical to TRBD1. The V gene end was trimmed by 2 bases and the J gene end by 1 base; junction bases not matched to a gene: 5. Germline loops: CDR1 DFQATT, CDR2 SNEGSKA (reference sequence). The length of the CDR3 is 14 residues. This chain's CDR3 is CSARRGGDSYEQYF. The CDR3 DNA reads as TGCAGTGCTAGAAGAGGGGGCGATTCCTACGAGCAGTACTTC.

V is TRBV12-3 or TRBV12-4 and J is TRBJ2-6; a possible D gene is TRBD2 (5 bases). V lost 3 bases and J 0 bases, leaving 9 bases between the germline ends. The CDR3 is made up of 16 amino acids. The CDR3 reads CASSFAGYSGANVLTF. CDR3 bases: TGTGCCAGCAGTTTCGCGGGCTACTCTGGGGCCAACGTCCTGACTTTC.